This TCR beta chain was found in a study of post-analysis software for immune sequencing data. Study-level background: Clinical courses comprised relapsing-remitting, secondary progressive and progressive-relapsing multiple sclerosis.

Unique molecular identifiers were built into the TCR beta cDNA libraries. Researchers reported 400,000 to 550,000 cDNA molecules coming from roughly 0.93 to 9.6 million T cells. TCRdb reanalysed the PCR reads using MiXCR and keeps one entry per CDR3 protein. Of 820,000 or so distinct CDR3 sequences listed, roughly half are singletons. The study, taken as a whole, reports: Normalized Chao1 diversity was significantly reduced in patients versus controls.

As for this clonotype: No antigen is known for it.

The clonotype comes from a girl between 10 and 17 years old with multiple sclerosis. The sample consisted of blood.

CDR3 loop: CASRQTTYEQYF. The DNA for the CDR3 is TGTGCCAGTAGGCAGACCACCTACGAGCAGTACTTC. V usage is TRBV28 and J usage is TRBJ2-7; D ambiguous. Germline CDR1 MDHEN, CDR2 SYDVKM. The CDR3 extends over 12 amino acids. V was cut by 9 bases and J by 2 bases, with 11 bases left in between.